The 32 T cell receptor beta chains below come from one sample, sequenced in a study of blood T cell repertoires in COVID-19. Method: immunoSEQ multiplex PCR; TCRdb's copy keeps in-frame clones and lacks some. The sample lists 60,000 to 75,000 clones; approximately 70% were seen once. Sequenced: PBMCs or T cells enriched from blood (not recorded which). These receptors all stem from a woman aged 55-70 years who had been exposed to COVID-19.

The CDR3 nucleotides read TGTGCCAGCAGCCAAGAGACAGGGGGGAATTCACCCCTCCACTTT. Its translation: CASSQETGGNSPLHF. J is TRBJ1-6 and V is TRBV4-2; TRBD1 matches 9 bases. The CDR3 is 15 amino acids. V trimming: 0 bases; J trimming: 7 bases; junction bases outside the gene matches: 1. In germline, CDR1 is LGHNA, CDR2 YNFKEQ.

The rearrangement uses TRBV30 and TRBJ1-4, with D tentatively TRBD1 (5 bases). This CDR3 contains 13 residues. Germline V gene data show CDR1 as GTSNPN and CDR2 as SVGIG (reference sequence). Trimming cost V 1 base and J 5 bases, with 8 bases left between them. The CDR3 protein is CAWSGEGNEKLFF. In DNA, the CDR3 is TGTGCCTGGAGTGGGGAGGGGAATGAAAAACTGTTTTTT.

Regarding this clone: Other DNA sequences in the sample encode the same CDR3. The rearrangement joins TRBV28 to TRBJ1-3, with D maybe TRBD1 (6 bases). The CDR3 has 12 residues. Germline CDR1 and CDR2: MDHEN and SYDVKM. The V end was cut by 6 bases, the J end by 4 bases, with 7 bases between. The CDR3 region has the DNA TGTGCCAGCAGGCAGGGGGGAAACACCATATATTTT. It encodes CASRQGGNTIYF.

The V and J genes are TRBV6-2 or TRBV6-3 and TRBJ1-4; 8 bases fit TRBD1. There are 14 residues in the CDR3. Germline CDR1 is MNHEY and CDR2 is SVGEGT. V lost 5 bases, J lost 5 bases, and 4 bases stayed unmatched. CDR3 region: CASSRTGLNEKLFF. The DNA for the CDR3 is TGTGCCAGCAGTCGGACAGGGTTGAATGAAAAACTGTTTTTT.

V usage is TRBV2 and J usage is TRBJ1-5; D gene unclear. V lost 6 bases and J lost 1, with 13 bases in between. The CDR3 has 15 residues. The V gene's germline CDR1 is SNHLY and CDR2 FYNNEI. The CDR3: CASRGGLRSNQPQHF. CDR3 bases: TGTGCCAGCAGAGGAGGGCTGAGAAGCAATCAGCCCCAGCATTTT.

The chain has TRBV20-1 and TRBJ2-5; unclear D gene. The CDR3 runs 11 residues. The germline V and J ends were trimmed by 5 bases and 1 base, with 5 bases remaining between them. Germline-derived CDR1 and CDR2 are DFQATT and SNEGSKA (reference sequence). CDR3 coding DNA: TGCAGTGCTCTACCCCAAGAGACCCAGTACTTC. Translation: CSALPQETQYF.

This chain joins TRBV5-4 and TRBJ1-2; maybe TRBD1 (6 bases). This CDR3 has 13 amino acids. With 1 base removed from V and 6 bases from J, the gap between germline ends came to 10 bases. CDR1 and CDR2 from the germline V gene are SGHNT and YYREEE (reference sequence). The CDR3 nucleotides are TGTGCCAGCAGCTTGACAGGGAGGGATGGCTACACCTTC. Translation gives CASSLTGRDGYTF.

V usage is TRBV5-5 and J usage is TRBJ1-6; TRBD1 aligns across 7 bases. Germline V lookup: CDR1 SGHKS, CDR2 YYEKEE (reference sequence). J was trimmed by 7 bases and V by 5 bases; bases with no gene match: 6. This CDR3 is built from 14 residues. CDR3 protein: CASRSTTGNSPLHF. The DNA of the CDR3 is TGTGCCAGCAGATCGACGACAGGGAATTCACCCCTCCACTTT.

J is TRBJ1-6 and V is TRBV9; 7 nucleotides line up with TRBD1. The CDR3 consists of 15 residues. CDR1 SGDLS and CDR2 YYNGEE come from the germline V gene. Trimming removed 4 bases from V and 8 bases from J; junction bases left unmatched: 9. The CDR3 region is CASSSRQGQDSPLHF. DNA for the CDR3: TGTGCCAGCAGCAGTAGACAGGGTCAGGATTCACCCCTCCACTTT.

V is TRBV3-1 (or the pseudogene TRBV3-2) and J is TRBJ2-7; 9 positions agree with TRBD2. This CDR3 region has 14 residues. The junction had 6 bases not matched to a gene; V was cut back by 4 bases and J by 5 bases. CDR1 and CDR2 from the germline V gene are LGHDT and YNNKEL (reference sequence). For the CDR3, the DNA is TGTGCCAGCAGCCCGACTAGCGGCGGTCACGAGCAGTACTTC. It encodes CASSPTSGGHEQYF.

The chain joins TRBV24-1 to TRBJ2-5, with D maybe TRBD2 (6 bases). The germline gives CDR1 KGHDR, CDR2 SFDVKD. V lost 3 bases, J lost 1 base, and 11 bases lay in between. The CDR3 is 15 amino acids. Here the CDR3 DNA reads TGTGCCACCAGTGATCCAACTAGCTCCCAAGAGACCCAGTACTTC. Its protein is CATSDPTSSQETQYF.

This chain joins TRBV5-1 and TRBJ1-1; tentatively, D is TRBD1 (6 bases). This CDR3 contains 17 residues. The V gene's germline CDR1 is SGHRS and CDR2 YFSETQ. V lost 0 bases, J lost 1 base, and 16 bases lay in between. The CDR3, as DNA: TGCGCCAGCAGCTTGGGATACCTACAGGGTACGAACACTGAAGCTTTCTTT. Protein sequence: CASSLGYLQGTNTEAFF.

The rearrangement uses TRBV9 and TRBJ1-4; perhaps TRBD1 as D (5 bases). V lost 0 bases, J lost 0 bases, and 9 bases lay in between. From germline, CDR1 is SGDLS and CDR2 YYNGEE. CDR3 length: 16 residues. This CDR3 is CASSVAAGSTNEKLFF. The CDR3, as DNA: TGTGCCAGCAGCGTAGCGGCAGGGTCAACTAATGAAAAACTGTTTTTT. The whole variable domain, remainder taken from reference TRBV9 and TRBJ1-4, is DSGVTQTPKHLITATGQRVTLRCSPRSGDLSVYWYQQSLDQGLQFLIQYYNGEERAKGNILERFSAQQFPDLHSELNLSSLELGDSALYFCASSVAAGSTNEKLFFGSGTQLSVL.

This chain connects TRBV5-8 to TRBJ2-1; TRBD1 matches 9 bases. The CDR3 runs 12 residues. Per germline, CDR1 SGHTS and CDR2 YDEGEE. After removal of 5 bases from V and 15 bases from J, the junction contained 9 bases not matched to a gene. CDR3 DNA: TGTGCCAGCAGTAATACCGGGACAGGGTCGTTCTTC. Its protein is CASSNTGTGSFF.

The CDR3 coding sequence is TGTGCCAGCTCCAAGGAGCCTAGGGGTTCACCCCTCCACTTT. This sequence encodes CASSKEPRGSPLHF. The gene calls are TRBV2 and TRBJ1-6; possibly TRBD1 for D (5 bases). With 8 bases removed from V and 9 bases from J, the gap between germline ends came to 17 bases. The germline gives CDR1 SNHLY, CDR2 FYNNEI. CDR3 length equals 14 residues.

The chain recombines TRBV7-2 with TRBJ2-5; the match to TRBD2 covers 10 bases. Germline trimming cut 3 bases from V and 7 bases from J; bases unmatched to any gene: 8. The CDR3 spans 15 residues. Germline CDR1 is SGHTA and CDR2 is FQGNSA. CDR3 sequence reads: CASSFTGTSVGTQYF. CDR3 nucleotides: TGTGCCAGCAGCTTCACCGGGACTAGCGTTGGGACCCAGTACTTC.

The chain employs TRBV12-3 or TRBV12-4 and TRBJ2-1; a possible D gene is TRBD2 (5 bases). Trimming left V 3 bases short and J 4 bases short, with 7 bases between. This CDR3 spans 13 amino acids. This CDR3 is CASSFKRYNEQFF. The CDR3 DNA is TGTGCCAGCAGTTTTAAGCGGTACAATGAGCAGTTCTTC.

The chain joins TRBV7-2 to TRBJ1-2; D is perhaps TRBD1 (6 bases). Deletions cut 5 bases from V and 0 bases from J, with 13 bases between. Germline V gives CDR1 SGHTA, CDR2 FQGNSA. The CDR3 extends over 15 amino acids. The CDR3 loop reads CASSPQGLANYGYTF. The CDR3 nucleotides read TGTGCCAGCAGCCCTCAGGGGCTAGCTAACTATGGCTACACCTTC.

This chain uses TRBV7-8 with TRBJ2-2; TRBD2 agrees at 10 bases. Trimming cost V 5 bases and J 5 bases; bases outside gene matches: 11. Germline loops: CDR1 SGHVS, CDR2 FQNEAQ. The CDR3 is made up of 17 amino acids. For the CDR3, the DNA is TGTGCCAGCAGCCCAAACCTAGCGGGAGTGTTGACCGGGGAGCTGTTTTTT. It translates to CASSPNLAGVLTGELFF.

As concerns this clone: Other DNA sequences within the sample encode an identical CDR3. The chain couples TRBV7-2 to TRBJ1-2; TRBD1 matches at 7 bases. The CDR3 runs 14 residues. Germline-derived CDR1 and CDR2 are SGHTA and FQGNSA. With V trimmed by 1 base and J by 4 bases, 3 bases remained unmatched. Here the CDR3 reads CASSLDRGPYGYTF. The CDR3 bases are TGTGCCAGCAGCTTAGACAGGGGCCCCTATGGCTACACCTTC.

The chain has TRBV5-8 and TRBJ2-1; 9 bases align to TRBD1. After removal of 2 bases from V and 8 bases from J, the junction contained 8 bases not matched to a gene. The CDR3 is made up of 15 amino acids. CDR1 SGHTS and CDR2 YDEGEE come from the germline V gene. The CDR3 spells CASSFETGGFYEQFF. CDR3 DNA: TGTGCCAGCAGCTTCGAGACAGGGGGTTTCTATGAGCAGTTCTTC.

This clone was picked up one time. CDR3 sequence: CASSERVGAPNYEQYF. CDR3 DNA sequence: TGTGCCAGCAGTGAAAGGGTGGGGGCGCCTAACTACGAGCAGTACTTC. The genes are TRBV2 and TRBJ2-7; possibly TRBD1 for D (6 bases). V lost 2 bases, J lost 3 bases, and 17 bases lay in between. Per the germline V gene, CDR1 is SNHLY and CDR2 is FYNNEI. The CDR3 is made up of 16 amino acids.

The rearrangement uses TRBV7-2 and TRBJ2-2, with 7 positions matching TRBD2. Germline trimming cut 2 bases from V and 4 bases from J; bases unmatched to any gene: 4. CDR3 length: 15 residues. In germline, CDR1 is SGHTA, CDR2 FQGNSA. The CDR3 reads CASSLTGGGTGELFF. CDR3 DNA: TGTGCCAGCAGCTTAACCGGCGGGGGCACCGGGGAGCTGTTTTTT.

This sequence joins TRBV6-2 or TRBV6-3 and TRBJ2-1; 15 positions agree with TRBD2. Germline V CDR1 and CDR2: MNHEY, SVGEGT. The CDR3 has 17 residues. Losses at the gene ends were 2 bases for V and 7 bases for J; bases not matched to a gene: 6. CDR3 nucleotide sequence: TGTGCCAGCAGTTACGGGCTCGGACTAGCGGGAGGGAATGAGCAGTTCTTC. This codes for CASSYGLGLAGGNEQFF.

The CDR3 nucleotides are TGTGCCAGCTCACGCGACAGGGGACAGAAGGGTACGCAGTATTTT. It encodes CASSRDRGQKGTQYF. V and J are TRBV18 and TRBJ2-3; TRBD1 agrees at 8 bases. This CDR3 region has 15 residues. Germline loops: CDR1 KGHSH, CDR2 LQKENI. Germline trimming cut 4 bases from V and 8 bases from J; bases unmatched to any gene: 11.

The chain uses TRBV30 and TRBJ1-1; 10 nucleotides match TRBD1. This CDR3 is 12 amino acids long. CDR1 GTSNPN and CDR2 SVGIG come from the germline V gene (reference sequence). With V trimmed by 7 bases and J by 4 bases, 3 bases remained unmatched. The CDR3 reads CASDRGRTEAFF. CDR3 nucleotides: TGTGCCTCTGACAGGGGGCGCACTGAAGCTTTCTTT.

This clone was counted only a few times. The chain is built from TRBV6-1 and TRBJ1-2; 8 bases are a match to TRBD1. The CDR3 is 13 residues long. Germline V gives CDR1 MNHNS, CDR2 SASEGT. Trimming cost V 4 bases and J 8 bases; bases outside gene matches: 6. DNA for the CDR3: TGTGCCAGCAGTGGAGCGACAGGGGAAGGCTACACCTTC. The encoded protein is CASSGATGEGYTF.

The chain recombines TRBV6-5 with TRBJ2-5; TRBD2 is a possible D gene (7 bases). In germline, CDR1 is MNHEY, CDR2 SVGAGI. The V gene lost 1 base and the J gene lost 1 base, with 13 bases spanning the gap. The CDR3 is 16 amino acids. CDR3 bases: TGTGCCAGCAGTTACTACCTCGGGGGGCCCCAAGAGACCCAGTACTTC. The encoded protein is CASSYYLGGPQETQYF.

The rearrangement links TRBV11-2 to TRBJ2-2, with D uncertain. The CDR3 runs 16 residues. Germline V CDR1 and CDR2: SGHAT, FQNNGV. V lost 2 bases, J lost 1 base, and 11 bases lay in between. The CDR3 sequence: CASSLLRRRNTGELFF. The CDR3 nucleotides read TGTGCCAGCAGCTTATTAAGGCGGAGGAACACCGGGGAGCTGTTTTTT.

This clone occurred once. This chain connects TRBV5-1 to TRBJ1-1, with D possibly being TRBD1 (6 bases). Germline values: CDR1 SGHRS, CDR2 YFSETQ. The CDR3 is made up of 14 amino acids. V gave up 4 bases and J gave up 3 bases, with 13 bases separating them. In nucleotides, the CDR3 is TGCGCCAGCAGCGACACAGGGATTTACACTGAAGCTTTCTTT. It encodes CASSDTGIYTEAFF. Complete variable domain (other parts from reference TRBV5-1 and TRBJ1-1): KAGVTQTPRYLIKTRGQQVTLSCSPISGHRSVSWYQQTPGQGLQFLFEYFSETQRNKGNFPGRFSGRQFSNSRSEMNVSTLELGDSALYLCASSDTGIYTEAFFGQGTRLTVV.

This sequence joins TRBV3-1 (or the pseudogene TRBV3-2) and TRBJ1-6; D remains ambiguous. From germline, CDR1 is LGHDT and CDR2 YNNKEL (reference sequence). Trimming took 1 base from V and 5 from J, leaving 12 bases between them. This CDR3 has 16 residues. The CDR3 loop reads CASSQGGGNNNSPLHF. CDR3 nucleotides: TGTGCCAGCAGCCAAGGGGGAGGAAACAATAATTCACCCCTCCACTTT.

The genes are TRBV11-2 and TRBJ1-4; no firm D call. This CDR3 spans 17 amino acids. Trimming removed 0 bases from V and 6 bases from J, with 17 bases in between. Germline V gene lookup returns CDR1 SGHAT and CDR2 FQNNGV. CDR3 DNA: TGTGCCAGCAGCTTAGATCTTATGGCTCCTGCCCATGAAAAACTGTTTTTT. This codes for CASSLDLMAPAHEKLFF.